Listed below are T cell receptor beta chains from one sample, sequenced in a study of blood T cell repertoires in COVID-19. This table comes from immunoSEQ multiplex PCR, and its TCRdb copy is limited to in-frame clones, with some not included. The sample consists of 390,000 or so clones, around nine tenths of them appearing once. The sequenced sample was PBMCs or T cells enriched from blood (not recorded which). These TCRs come from a woman between 50 and 59 years old who had recovered from COVID-19. Both conserved end residues are trimmed from each CDR3. For some rows the clone size is stated as once, few or many, or as a class when expanded; others skip it.

clone_size j_call v_call cdr3_aa
once TRBJ1-4 TRBV9 ASSTGTGENEKLF
NA TRBJ2-2 TRBV19 ASSTPQGAGTGELF
NA TRBJ2-5 TRBV27 ASSSFLGQEVETQY
NA TRBJ2-1 TRBV28 ASGLAGGLVNEQF
NA TRBJ1-1 TRBV19 ASSIRGNTEAF
NA TRBJ1-1 TRBV7-9 ASSLGAETEAF
few TRBJ2-7 TRBV10-3 AISPLRQPGYEQY
NA TRBJ1-6 TRBV5-1 ASSFGSYNSPLH
NA TRBJ1-5 TRBV4-1 ASSQWARGRQPQH
few TRBJ1-2 TRBV2 ASDGIQDGYT
NA TRBJ2-7 TRBV7-9 ASSLETPIYEQY
NA TRBJ2-7 TRBV5-1 ASSSAGGVQYEQY
once TRBJ2-3 TRBV15 ATSNLAEGTQY
NA TRBJ1-3 TRBV4-2 ASSQDISSGNTIY
NA TRBJ2-7 TRBV29-1 SVAGKFPGEQY
NA TRBJ1-2 TRBV7-2 ASSFTGTGSIYGYT
NA TRBJ2-2 TRBV6-5 ASSPGPNTGELF
NA TRBJ2-3 TRBV7-2 ASSLGGTQY
NA TRBJ2-3 TRBV7-2 ASSLVPGGRTDTQY
NA TRBJ2-2 TRBV19 ATAGTGGIGELF
NA TRBJ2-5 TRBV6-5 ASSYSGGRGETQY
NA TRBJ1-1 TRBV7-8 ASSGGTGDIEAF
NA TRBJ2-1 TRBV4-1 ASSQDTSGSYNEQF
NA TRBJ1-6 TRBV3-1/TRBV3-2 ASSQLPSGDSPLH
NA TRBJ2-1 TRBV28 ASSLMRAPDEQF
NA TRBJ1-1 TRBV12-3/TRBV12-4 ASSYMNTEAF
NA TRBJ1-1 TRBV29-1 SVQEGGGRTEAF
NA TRBJ2-5 TRBV7-9 ASSLGTAPQETQY
NA TRBJ2-1 TRBV11-2 ASSPSTGAYNEQF
NA TRBJ1-6 TRBV27 ASSLATGENSPLH
NA TRBJ1-3 TRBV5-6 ASSLRGTGNTIY